This TCR beta chain was captured in a study of low-dose radiotherapy and immunotherapy resistance in tumors. CDR3 length: 18 residues. V lost 5 bases, J lost 0 bases, and 22 bases lay in between. The germline CDR1 and CDR2 sequences are MNHEY and SMNVEV (reference sequence). Gene-specific TRAV and TRBV primers were used for first-strand cDNA, covering alpha and beta chains. It was with a constant-region primer and a V-primer adapter that TCRs were amplified over roughly 20 PCR cycles. MiXCR was run by TCRdb on the reads, yielding one entry per CDR3 protein. The table includes 100,000 or so distinct CDR3 sequences, less than 25% detected once. This clonotype occurred many times. Time point given: after trial treatment. Stated treatment: LDRT plus nivolumab, ipilimumab, low-dose cyclophosphamide and aspirin (RACIN trial). Ipilimumab, nivolumab, aspirin, low-dose cyclophosphamide and low-dose radiotherapy were administered to donors. Patients deemed eligible presented with advanced solid tumors lacking tumor-infiltrating lymphocytes.

This chain links TRBV27 with TRBJ1-1; TRBD1 is a possible D gene (6 bases). The TCR sequence derives from a male donor with prostate cancer. The sequenced sample was PBMCs, obtained after low-dose radiotherapy plus immunotherapy. CDR3 sequence (DNA): TGTGCCAGCAGTCTCTTGACAGGTCAAAGTTCTTTGAACACTGAAGCTTTCTTT. Translating it yields CASSLLTGQSSLNTEAFF.